The present entry profiles one TCR beta chain with its context. Recruited during active infection, patients (from Seattle) were subsequently followed longitudinally. Original methodology: The authors estimated nucleated cell counts from reference gene primer amplification. Profiled with immunoSEQ multiplex PCR; TCRdb holds only in-frame clones, not every one. Clone size and the V and J calls come from that table; the DNA yielded D and trimming. Of around 190,000 clones listed, about four fifths were seen once; the top ten hold 11%. The source of the sample is a study of blood T cell repertoires in COVID-19. Study-level information: From the United States, Italy and Spain came samples of acute and convalescent COVID-19. PBMCs, B-cell-depleted T cells, or T cells provided the cDNA or gDNA that made up the material.

This clonotype originated in a woman between 40 and 50 years old with COVID-19, enrolled during active disease. Material: peripheral blood.

The CDR3 region has the DNA TGCAGTGCTAGTAATATTGTAGCACATGAGCAGTTCTTC. Its protein is CSASNIVAHEQFF. The chain carries TRBV20-1 and TRBJ2-1, with D hard to call. The CDR3 sequence is 13 residues long. The germline gives CDR1 DFQATT, CDR2 SNEGSKA (reference sequence). Trimming took 3 bases from V and 8 from J, leaving 14 bases between them.